The sequence of this T cell receptor beta chain was determined in a study of identifying expanded T cells in peripheral blood. The V and J ends lost 3 bases and 8 bases respectively, with 13 bases between them. Looked up from germline, CDR1 is SGHDN and CDR2 is FVKESK. This CDR3 spans 13 amino acids. The repertoire was sequenced with immunoSEQ multiplex PCR; TCRdb's copy has only in-frame clones and lacks some. The repertoire includes 90,000 or so clones, more than 75% of them detected once, and around 20% sits in the top ten. Sequencing input: blood. V usage is TRBV14 and J usage is TRBJ1-2; unclear D gene. This clonotype was obtained from a person aged 18 to 70 in good health. For the CDR3, the DNA is TGTGCCAGCAGCCAGAGACCGGGGAAGGGCTACACCTTC. It specifies CASSQRPGKGYTF.